What follows are 25 T cell receptor beta chains derived from one specimen sequenced in a study of T cell repertoires in cytomegalovirus infection. Each CDR3 protein gets one entry after TCRdb re-called the reads with MiXCR. The sample yields fewer than 550,000 distinct CDR3 sequences, about 30% seen once. Material: PBMCs. These receptors all stem from a human donor in good health (CMV status not recorded). Some clones in this sample may be carry-over from other donors' samples.

The chain links TRBV14 to TRBJ2-5; no reliable D call. V was cut by 0 bases and J by 5 bases, with 16 bases left in between. This CDR3 has 16 residues. The germline gives CDR1 SGHDN, CDR2 FVKESK. CDR3 residues: CASSQDGFVSGETQYF. In DNA form, the CDR3 reads TGTGCCAGCAGCCAAGATGGATTCGTGTCGGGTGAGACCCAGTACTTC. Looking up the rest from reference TRBV14 and TRBJ2-5 gives the full variable domain: EAGVTQFPSHSVIEKGQTVTLRCDPISGHDNLYWYRRVMGKEIKFLLHFVKESKQDESGMPNNRFLAERTGGTYSTLKVQPAELEDSGVYFCASSQDGFVSGETQYFGPGTRLLVL.

Remarks on this clonotype: A read error may produce the germline difference seen at one junction end. This chain joins TRBV27 and TRBJ2-1; 10 bases agree with TRBD1. The V gene's germline CDR1 is MNHEY and CDR2 SMNVEV (reference sequence). CDR3 length: 16 amino acids. The CDR3 region has the DNA TGTGCCAGCAGTTTATCTACGGGGACAGGGGTCAATGAGCAGCTCTTC. It is translated as CASSLSTGTGVNEQLF.

This clonotype occurred a few times. This chain connects TRBV7-6 to TRBJ1-1; TRBD1 might be the D (6 bases). Germline CDR1 SGHVS, CDR2 FNYEAQ. V was pared by 2 bases and J by 8 bases, with 9 bases between. CDR3 length: 12 amino acids. DNA of the CDR3: TGTGCCAGCAGCTTACGGGGGGCAGAAGCTTTCTTT. This codes for CASSLRGAEAFF.

The chain joins TRBV4-1 to TRBJ2-5, with 8 bases aligning to TRBD1. This CDR3 has 17 amino acids. Germline lookup yields CDR1 MGHRA and CDR2 YSYEKL. J gave up 3 bases and V 0 bases, and 9 bases lay outside the gene matches. CDR3 sequence reads: CASSQDLVTGAKETQYF. CDR3 in DNA: TGCGCCAGCAGCCAAGATCTCGTGACAGGGGCTAAAGAGACCCAGTACTTC.

For this clonotype: A much larger clone lies one base from this, so it may be a read error. The J gene is TRBJ2-1, the V gene TRBV7-2; 9 nucleotides line up with TRBD2. Germline V lookup: CDR1 SGHTA, CDR2 FQGNSA. The CDR3 extends over 16 amino acids. J gave up 8 bases and V 8 bases, and 16 bases lay outside the gene matches. The CDR3 DNA follows: TGTGCCAGCGTATCGGGAGGTAGCGGGAGAATATATGAGCAGTTCTTC. This gives the protein CASVSGGSGRIYEQFF.

The chain has TRBV2 and TRBJ1-4; perhaps TRBD1 as D (5 bases). The CDR3 is 15 amino acids. The V gene's germline CDR1 is SNHLY and CDR2 FYNNEI. Trimming left V 4 bases short and J 6 bases short, with 15 bases between. The CDR3 DNA is TGTGCCAGCAGTGGAGTTGCAGGGTATGATGAAAAACTGTTTTTT. Amino acids: CASSGVAGYDEKLFF.

In its sample, this clonotype was seen many times. The chain joins TRBV7-8 to TRBJ2-1; tentative D call: TRBD2 (6 bases). Trimming cost V 4 bases and J 15 bases, with 16 bases left between them. CDR1 is SGHVS and CDR2 is FQNEAQ in the germline V gene. CDR3 size: 12 residues. Written as DNA, the CDR3 is TGTGCCAGCAGCTCGCTCGACTGGAGGGGGTTCTTC. This encodes CASSSLDWRGFF.

This chain joins TRBV19 and TRBJ1-5; D perhaps matches TRBD1 (6 bases). V was clipped by 6 bases and J by 4 bases, with 16 bases between them. CDR3 size: 15 residues. Germline lookup yields CDR1 LNHDA and CDR2 SQIVND (reference sequence). The CDR3 bases are TGTGCCAGTAGGGGGGCCACCCCCAGAAATCAGCCCCAGCATTTT. Its translation is CASRGATPRNQPQHF.

This sequence joins TRBV2 and TRBJ1-6; 9 bases are shared with TRBD1. V was pared by 7 bases and J by 9 bases, with 4 bases of the junction left unmatched. The CDR3 extends over 13 amino acids. Germline-derived CDR1 and CDR2 are SNHLY and FYNNEI. Here the CDR3 DNA reads TGTGCCAGCACGGGACAGGGTGGTTCACCCCTCCACTTT. Protein: CASTGQGGSPLHF.

This clonotype was counted between two and nine times. This chain links TRBV19 with TRBJ2-1; 7 bases agree with TRBD2. The CDR3 is 16 residues long. V lost 3 bases and J lost 10; bases outside the gene matches: 15. The germline CDR1 and CDR2 sequences are LNHDA and SQIVND (reference sequence). CDR3 DNA: TGTGCCAGTAGTATTGAGTGGGCTAGCGGCCCCCGCGAGCAGTTCTTC. This sequence encodes CASSIEWASGPREQFF.

This clonotype was observed a few times. The rearrangement joins TRBV7-2 to TRBJ2-2, with D maybe TRBD1 (6 bases). Germline loops: CDR1 SGHTA, CDR2 FQGNSA. CDR3 length: 16 amino acids. V lost 3 bases and J 5 bases, leaving 16 bases between the germline ends. CDR3 residues: CASSFGPTGRTGELFF. Written as DNA, the CDR3 is TGTGCCAGCAGCTTTGGACCCACAGGGCGAACCGGGGAGCTGTTTTTT.

This clonotype was seen repeatedly, ten times or more. The CDR3 reads CASSLIGGTGELFF. CDR3 nucleotides: TGTGCCAGCAGCTTAATCGGGGGCACCGGGGAGCTGTTTTTT. The chain combines TRBV12-3 or TRBV12-4 with TRBJ2-2; a possible D gene is TRBD2 (6 bases). This CDR3 is built from 14 residues. Trimming removed 6 bases from V and 4 bases from J, with 12 bases in between.

V and J are TRBV15 and TRBJ1-1; a weak D match, TRBD1 (6 bases). The CDR3 totals 15 residues. The V end was cut by 2 bases, the J end by 4 bases, with 14 bases between. CDR1 and CDR2 from the germline V gene are LNHNV and YYDKDF (reference sequence). CDR3: CATSRRYGDTTEAFF. CDR3 in DNA: TGTGCCACCAGCAGACGATACGGGGACACCACTGAAGCTTTCTTT.

This chain connects TRBV7-9 to TRBJ1-2, with 8 bases lining up with TRBD1. CDR1 is SEHNR, CDR2 FQNEAQ, per germline (reference sequence). The CDR3 loop spans 16 amino acids. Unmatched junction bases numbered 7, after V lost 0 bases and J lost 4 bases. The CDR3 here is CASSLAGQGRSYGYTF. In DNA, the CDR3 is TGTGCCAGCAGCTTAGCAGGACAGGGCAGGAGCTATGGCTACACCTTC.

The rearrangement joins TRBV6-2 or TRBV6-3 to TRBJ2-5; TRBD1 might be the D (5 bases). Germline V gene sequence: CDR1 MNHEY, CDR2 SVGEGT. There are 17 residues in the CDR3. Trimming shortened V by 6 bases and J by 0 bases, and 20 bases separated the two germline ends. CDR3 loop: CASSKYRNAKYQETQYF. CDR3 in DNA: TGTGCCAGCAGCAAGTACAGGAATGCCAAGTACCAAGAGACCCAGTACTTC.

This clonotype appeared a few times. The rearrangement joins TRBV4-1 to TRBJ2-6; 7 bases map to TRBD1. V shed 8 bases and J 8 bases; nucleotides not matched to a gene: 9. Germline CDR1 MGHRA, CDR2 YSYEKL. The CDR3 totals 14 residues. The CDR3 spells CASGNRGGTNVLTF. The CDR3 nucleotides are TGCGCCAGCGGCAACAGGGGTGGAACCAACGTCCTGACTTTC.

This clonotype was counted only a few times. The CDR3 loop reads CASSTYRGFSTDTQYF. In DNA, the CDR3 is TGTGCCAGCAGCACCTACAGGGGGTTCAGCACAGATACGCAGTATTTT. This sequence joins TRBV14 and TRBJ2-3, with TRBD1 matching 8 bases. CDR1 and CDR2 (germline): SGHDN, FVKESK. CDR3 length: 16 amino acids. Germline trimming cut 5 bases from V and 0 bases from J; bases unmatched to any gene: 7. Filled out from reference TRBV14 and TRBJ2-3, the complete variable domain reads EAGVTQFPSHSVIEKGQTVTLRCDPISGHDNLYWYRRVMGKEIKFLLHFVKESKQDESGMPNNRFLAERTGGTYSTLKVQPAELEDSGVYFCASSTYRGFSTDTQYFGPGTRLTVL.

This clonotype was recorded at least ten times. This chain joins TRBV7-8 and TRBJ2-5, with D perhaps TRBD1 (6 bases). CDR1 is SGHVS and CDR2 is FQNEAQ in the germline V gene. This CDR3 is built from 16 residues. The V gene lost 1 base and the J gene lost 3 bases, with 15 bases spanning the gap. The CDR3 DNA follows: TGTGCCAGCAGCTTAGTACCAACGGACAGAGAAGAGACCCAGTACTTC. Protein product: CASSLVPTDREETQYF.

V gene TRBV12-3 or TRBV12-4 combines with J gene TRBJ1-5; D gene unclear. The CDR3 runs 15 residues. The V end was cut by 3 bases, the J end by 5 bases, with 14 bases between. Written as DNA, the CDR3 is TGTGCCAGCAGTTTGCTGGATGGGGTATATCAGCCCCAGCATTTT. This encodes CASSLLDGVYQPQHF.

This clonotype was counted a few times. The rearrangement uses TRBV19 and TRBJ2-3, with 12 bases identical to TRBD2. CDR1 and CDR2 from the germline V gene are LNHDA and SQIVND (reference sequence). The CDR3 runs 17 residues. J lost 4 bases, V lost 5 bases, and 10 bases had no gene match. Written as DNA, the CDR3 is TGTGCCAGTAGTCCCCGACTAGCGGGAGAAGTGGCAGATACGCAGTATTTT. It codes for CASSPRLAGEVADTQYF. The entire variable domain, with the rest obtained from reference TRBV19 and TRBJ2-3, is as follows: DGGITQSPKYLFRKEGQNVTLSCEQNLNHDAMYWYRQDPGQGLRLIYYSQIVNDFQKGDIAEGYSVSREKKESFPLTVTSAQKNPTAFYLCASSPRLAGEVADTQYFGPGTRLTVL.

This chain links TRBV9 with TRBJ1-1, with 12 bases aligning to TRBD1. Germline trimming cut 0 bases from V and 5 bases from J; bases unmatched to any gene: 2. The CDR3 is made up of 15 amino acids. CDR1 is SGDLS, CDR2 YYNGEE, per germline. The CDR3 region has the DNA TGTGCCAGCAGCGTAGTGGGACAGGGGGCTACTGAAGCTTTCTTT. This sequence encodes CASSVVGQGATEAFF.

In this sample, this clonotype turned up many times. The chain combines TRBV7-2 with TRBJ1-4; 8 nucleotides line up with TRBD1. J gave up 6 bases and V 0 bases, and 3 bases lay outside the gene matches. Germline V CDR1 and CDR2: SGHTA, FQGNSA. CDR3 length equals 15 residues. CDR3 coding DNA: TGTGCCAGCAGCTTAGCGACAGGGGTTGATGAAAAACTGTTTTTT. Its protein is CASSLATGVDEKLFF.

There are many counts of this clonotype. The chain recombines TRBV6-1 with TRBJ1-5; no firm D call. V was trimmed by 4 bases and J by 7 bases, leaving 8 bases between them. The germline V gene encodes CDR1 MNHNS and CDR2 SASEGT. There are 12 residues in the CDR3. CDR3 in DNA: TGTGCCAGCAGTGTCGGCGGGCAGCCCCAGCATTTT. Protein: CASSVGGQPQHF.

Many counts were recorded for this clonotype. This chain uses TRBV7-2 with TRBJ2-1; 8 bases map to TRBD1. Germline lookup yields CDR1 SGHTA and CDR2 FQGNSA. V lost 5 bases to trimming and J lost 3 bases; unmatched junction nucleotides: 6. This CDR3 is 15 amino acids long. This CDR3 is CASSAGTGLYNEQFF. The CDR3 region has the DNA TGTGCCAGCAGCGCCGGGACAGGACTCTACAATGAGCAGTTCTTC.

The V gene is TRBV28, the J gene TRBJ2-7, with 8 bases that match TRBD2. CDR1 and CDR2 from the germline V gene are MDHEN and SYDVKM. The trim removed 3 bases at V and 2 bases at J, leaving 3 bases unmatched. CDR3 length: 14 amino acids. This chain's CDR3 is CASSFSGSPYEQYV. DNA of the CDR3: TGTGCCAGCAGTTTCAGCGGGAGCCCCTACGAGCAGTACGTC.